This TCR beta chain was sequenced in a study of blood T cell repertoires in COVID-19. In the study overall: Sites in the United States, Italy and Spain provided acute and convalescent COVID-19 samples. T cells, B-cell-depleted T cells, or PBMCs provided the cDNA or gDNA that served as material.

The authors' processing: For nucleated cells, counts were estimated from reference gene primer amplification. Here immunoSEQ multiplex PCR was the method, and the copy in TCRdb shows in-frame clones only, minus some. V and J calls and clone size follow that table, whereas D and trimming were derived from the DNA. The sample has about 150,000 clones, around 82% seen once. The V segment lost 0 bases and the J segment 6 bases; nucleotides outside the gene matches: 12. Germline lookup yields CDR1 LGHNA and CDR2 YNFKEQ. The CDR3 has 19 residues. This receptor was identified in a woman aged 45-60 years with acute or convalescent COVID-19. The sample comprised peripheral blood. The chain couples TRBV4-2 to TRBJ1-5; 12 bases map to TRBD1. The DNA of the CDR3 is TGTGCCAGCAGCCAAGATTACAAACCGGGACAGGGGGCGATTCAGCCCCAGCATTTT. The encoded protein is CASSQDYKPGQGAIQPQHF.